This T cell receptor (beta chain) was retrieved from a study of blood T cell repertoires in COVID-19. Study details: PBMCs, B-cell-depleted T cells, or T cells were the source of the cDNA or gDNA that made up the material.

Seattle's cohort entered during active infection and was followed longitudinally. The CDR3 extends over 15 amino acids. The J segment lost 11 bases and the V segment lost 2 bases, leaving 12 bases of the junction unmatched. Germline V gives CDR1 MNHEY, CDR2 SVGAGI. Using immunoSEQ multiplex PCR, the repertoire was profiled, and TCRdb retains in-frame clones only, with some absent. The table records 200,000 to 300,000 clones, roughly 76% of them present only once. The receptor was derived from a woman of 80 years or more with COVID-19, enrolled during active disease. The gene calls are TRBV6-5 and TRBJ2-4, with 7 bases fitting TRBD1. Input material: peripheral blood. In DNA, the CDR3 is TGTGCCAGCAGTTACGAGACAGGGACGAGTGGGGTTCAGTACTTC. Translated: CASSYETGTSGVQYF.